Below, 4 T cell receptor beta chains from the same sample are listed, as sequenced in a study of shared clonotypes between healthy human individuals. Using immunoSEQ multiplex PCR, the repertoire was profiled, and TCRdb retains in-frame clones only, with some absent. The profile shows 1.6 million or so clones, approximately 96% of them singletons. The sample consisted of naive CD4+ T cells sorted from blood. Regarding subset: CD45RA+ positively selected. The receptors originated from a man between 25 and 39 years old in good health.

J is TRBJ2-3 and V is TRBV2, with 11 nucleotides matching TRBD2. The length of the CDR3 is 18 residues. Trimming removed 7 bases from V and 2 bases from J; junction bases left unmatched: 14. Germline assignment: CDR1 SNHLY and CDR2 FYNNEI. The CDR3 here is CASTSPRTSGRHTDTQYF. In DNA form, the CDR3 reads TGTGCCAGCACCAGCCCTCGGACTAGCGGGCGGCACACAGATACGCAGTATTTT.

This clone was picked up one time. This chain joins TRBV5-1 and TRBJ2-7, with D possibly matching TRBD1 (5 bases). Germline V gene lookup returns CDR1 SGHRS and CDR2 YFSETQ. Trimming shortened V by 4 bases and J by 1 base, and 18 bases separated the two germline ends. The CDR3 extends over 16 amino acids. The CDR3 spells CASSLRPTVPSYEQYF. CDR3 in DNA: TGCGCCAGCAGCCTCCGGCCGACAGTCCCTTCCTACGAGCAGTACTTC. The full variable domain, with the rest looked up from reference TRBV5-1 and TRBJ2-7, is KAGVTQTPRYLIKTRGQQVTLSCSPISGHRSVSWYQQTPGQGLQFLFEYFSETQRNKGNFPGRFSGRQFSNSRSEMNVSTLELGDSALYLCASSLRPTVPSYEQYFGPGTRLTVT.

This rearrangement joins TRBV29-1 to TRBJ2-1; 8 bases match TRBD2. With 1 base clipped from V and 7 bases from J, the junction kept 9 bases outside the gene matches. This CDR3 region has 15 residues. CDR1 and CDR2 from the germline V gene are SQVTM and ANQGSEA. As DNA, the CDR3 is TGCAGCGTTGAAGGGGCTGCGGGGGGCTGGAATGAGCAGTTCTTC. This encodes CSVEGAAGGWNEQFF.

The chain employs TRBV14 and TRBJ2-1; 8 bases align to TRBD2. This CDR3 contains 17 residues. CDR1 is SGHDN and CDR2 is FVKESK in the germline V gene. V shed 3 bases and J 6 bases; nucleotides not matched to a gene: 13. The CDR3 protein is CASSHLIGGGLGNEQFF. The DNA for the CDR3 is TGTGCCAGCAGCCACCTTATCGGGGGGGGGTTAGGCAATGAGCAGTTCTTC.